This T cell receptor (beta chain) was identified during a study of T-cell memory formation after mild COVID-19. Findings and limits, study-wide: Mainly CM and EM harbored the contracting CD4+ clones; mainly EMRA harbored the CD8+ ones. Day 15 to 85 contracting clones showed balanced CD4/CD8; day 15 to 37 expanders favored CD4+.

Notes on this clonotype: The target antigen is unknown.

This CDR3 has 13 amino acids. V lost 3 bases and J 11 bases, leaving 13 bases between the germline ends. TCRdb analysed the 5' RACE reads with MiXCR anew, one entry per CDR3 protein. This table has fewer than 150,000 distinct CDR3 sequences, roughly 6% appearing once. The origin of this receptor is an adult woman who had mild COVID-19 (a few samples of this study predate the infection). Cell type and time point are not known. The gene calls are TRBV12-3 or TRBV12-4 and TRBJ2-2, with TRBD2 as a possible D gene (5 bases). Material: PBMCs or a T cell subset sorted from them (not recorded which). The CDR3 sequence: CASSLVGGSELFF. In DNA, the CDR3 is TGTGCCAGCAGTTTGGTCGGAGGCTCAGAGCTGTTTTTT.